The 24 T cell receptor beta chains listed next were all sequenced from one sample in a study of neurological immune-mediated disorders. TCRdb reanalysed the 5' RACE reads using MiXCR and keeps one entry per CDR3 protein. This table has about 40,000 distinct CDR3 sequences, 2.5% appearing once. Material: PBMCs. These receptors all stem from a man over 45 with multiple sclerosis.

There are many counts of this clonotype. This chain links TRBV2 with TRBJ1-2; D is ambiguous. The CDR3 has 12 amino acids. Germline V gene sequence: CDR1 SNHLY, CDR2 FYNNEI. Trimming took off 6 bases at V and 8 bases at J, with 13 bases between the two ends. The CDR3 sequence: CASSPLGRGYTF. CDR3 DNA sequence: TGTGCCAGCAGCCCCCTCGGGCGCGGCTACACCTTC.

This clonotype was picked up many times. J is TRBJ2-2 and V is TRBV6-5; D remains unclear. The V gene's germline CDR1 is MNHEY and CDR2 SVGAGI. Trimming shortened V by 6 bases and J by 0 bases, and 17 bases separated the two germline ends. The CDR3 extends over 17 amino acids. In DNA form, the CDR3 reads TGTGCCAGCAGACCGTCACGCAGCCCCGCGAACACCGGGGAGCTGTTTTTT. Amino acid sequence: CASRPSRSPANTGELFF.

This clonotype was found many times. The chain carries TRBV12-3 or TRBV12-4 and TRBJ1-2; D ambiguous. The CDR3 contains 12 residues. Trimming cost V 5 bases and J 4 bases, with 8 bases left between them. The CDR3: CASSGNRYGYTF. In DNA form, the CDR3 reads TGTGCCAGCAGTGGAAACCGCTATGGCTACACCTTC.

Ten or more counts support this clonotype. The CDR3 bases are TGCAGTGCTAGAGATTTTAAGGCGGAGTCCTACGAGCAGTACTTC. Translation gives CSARDFKAESYEQYF. This chain joins TRBV20-1 and TRBJ2-7; D is unresolved. The germline gives CDR1 DFQATT, CDR2 SNEGSKA (reference sequence). Trimming removed 0 bases from V and 1 base from J, with 13 bases in between. CDR3 length: 15 amino acids.

In its sample, this clonotype was seen many times. J is TRBJ2-3 and V is TRBV5-1, with D tentatively TRBD2 (7 bases). Germline assignment: CDR1 SGHRS and CDR2 YFSETQ. Deletions cut 2 bases from V and 2 bases from J, with 12 bases between. This CDR3 spans 15 amino acids. The chain's CDR3 is CASSLAGQLTDTQYF. The CDR3, as DNA: TGCGCCAGCAGCTTAGCGGGACAACTCACAGATACGCAGTATTTT.

This clonotype has at least ten counts. The chain recombines TRBV10-1 with TRBJ2-7; no clear D. Per germline, CDR1 WNHNN and CDR2 SYGVQD (reference sequence). V shed 2 bases and J shed 4 bases, with 12 bases lying between them. The CDR3 is made up of 14 amino acids. The CDR3 DNA reads TGCGCCAGCAGTGAGACCCGGCAGTTGTACGAGCAGTACTTC. Amino acid sequence: CASSETRQLYEQYF.

At least ten counts were recorded for this clonotype. This chain links TRBV12-3 or TRBV12-4 with TRBJ1-2; no firm D call. The CDR3 loop spans 14 amino acids. V was cut by 3 bases and J by 8 bases, with 16 bases left in between. Written as DNA, the CDR3 is TGTGCCAGCAGTTTCGGTGGGCAACTTAACGGCTACACCTTC. Amino acids: CASSFGGQLNGYTF.

This clonotype occurred many times. V and J are TRBV20-1 and TRBJ2-7, with D perhaps given as TRBD1 or TRBD2 (6 bases each). This CDR3 comprises 17 residues. The ends were cut back, 2 bases at V and 2 bases at J, with 22 bases in the middle. Germline values: CDR1 DFQATT, CDR2 SNEGSKA (reference sequence). DNA for the CDR3: TGCAGTGCTAGATCGGTCCACCGAGGGGGGCCTACCTACGAGCAGTACTTC. Protein: CSARSVHRGGPTYEQYF.

In its sample, this clonotype was seen many times. The chain links TRBV5-1 to TRBJ2-3; D is perhaps TRBD1 (6 bases). Trimming pared 4 bases from V and 14 bases from J, leaving 17 bases between. This CDR3 is built from 12 residues. Germline V gene lookup returns CDR1 SGHRS and CDR2 YFSETQ. CDR3 bases: TGCGCCAGCAGCGCCGGGACACGGGCCTCGTATTTT. Translation: CASSAGTRASYF.

This clonotype was seen at least ten times. The chain couples TRBV7-8 to TRBJ2-2, with TRBD2 matching over 14 bases. Per germline, CDR1 SGHVS and CDR2 FQNEAQ. The J segment lost 6 bases and the V segment lost 4 bases, leaving 4 bases of the junction unmatched. This CDR3 comprises 16 residues. The CDR3 protein is CASSSPGLAGAGELFF. The CDR3, as DNA: TGTGCCAGCAGCTCGCCGGGACTAGCGGGGGCCGGGGAGCTGTTTTTT.

Details on this clonotype: Given a much more abundant clone one base away, this may be a read error. The chain uses TRBV15 and TRBJ2-7; D gene ambiguous. Germline CDR1 LNHNV, CDR2 YYDKDF (reference sequence). The CDR3 covers 14 residues. V lost 0 bases and J 2 bases, leaving 8 bases between the germline ends. The CDR3, as DNA: TGTGCCACCAGCAGAGATTCCATTCCCTACGAGCAGTACTTC. Protein sequence: CATSRDSIPYEQYF.

This clonotype was recorded at least ten times. V gene TRBV29-1 combines with J gene TRBJ2-2, with 12 bases aligning to TRBD1. Losses at the gene ends were 2 bases for V and 6 bases for J; bases not matched to a gene: 7. CDR3 length: 16 residues. Germline loops: CDR1 SQVTM, CDR2 ANQGSEA. CDR3 DNA: TGCAGCGTTGAATCAGGGGACAGGGGGCTTCCCGGGGAGCTGTTTTTT. Its protein product is CSVESGDRGLPGELFF.

This clonotype has ten or more counts. J is TRBJ2-5 and V is TRBV7-2, with D perhaps matching TRBD2 (6 bases). CDR3 size: 14 residues. CDR1 and CDR2 (germline): SGHTA, FQGNSA. With 1 base removed from V and 3 bases from J, the gap between germline ends came to 9 bases. The DNA for the CDR3 is TGTGCCAGCAGCTTAGTTGCGGGGAAAGAGACCCAGTACTTC. Amino acid sequence: CASSLVAGKETQYF.

This clonotype was seen many times. The rearrangement joins TRBV11-2 to TRBJ1-3, with D perhaps matching TRBD1 (5 bases). CDR3 size: 14 residues. Between the trimmed V and J ends, which lost 3 bases and 4 bases, there was a span of 10 bases. Germline CDR1 is SGHAT and CDR2 is FQNNGV. CDR3 sequence (DNA): TGTGCCAGCAGCTTTGGGGGGTCGGGAAACACCATATATTTT. It specifies CASSFGGSGNTIYF.

In its sample, this clonotype was seen many times. The rearrangement links TRBV5-5 to TRBJ2-3; D not resolved. The CDR3 spans 12 residues. V lost 7 bases and J 6 bases, leaving 12 bases between the germline ends. Germline lookup yields CDR1 SGHKS and CDR2 YYEKEE (reference sequence). CDR3 in amino acids: CASSPRVDTQYF. The CDR3 region has the DNA TGTGCCAGCTCCCCCCGGGTGGATACGCAGTATTTT.

This clonotype has at least ten counts. The chain joins TRBV5-1 to TRBJ1-2; TRBD1 is a possible D gene (5 bases). Germline V gene data show CDR1 as SGHRS and CDR2 as YFSETQ. The ends were cut back, 4 bases at V and 0 bases at J, with 13 bases in the middle. This CDR3 has 15 amino acids. The CDR3 here is CASSPTGQSNYGYTF. CDR3 nucleotide sequence: TGCGCCAGCAGCCCTACCGGACAATCTAACTATGGCTACACCTTC.

Ten or more counts support this clonotype. The chain has TRBV6-6 and TRBJ2-4; D may be TRBD1 or TRBD2 (6 bases each). CDR3 size: 17 residues. V lost 8 bases, J lost 1 base, and 21 bases lay in between. Germline CDR1 is MNHNY and CDR2 is SVGAGI (reference sequence). CDR3 loop: CASQRGAGQTAKNIQYF. The CDR3 DNA reads TGTGCCAGCCAAAGGGGGGCAGGGCAGACGGCCAAAAACATTCAGTACTTC.

This clonotype appeared many times. The chain joins TRBV4-1 to TRBJ1-5; D is unclear. This CDR3 comprises 14 residues. V shed 1 base and J shed 5 bases, with 9 bases lying between them. From germline, CDR1 is MGHRA and CDR2 YSYEKL. CDR3 nucleotide sequence: TGCGCCAGCAGCCAAGTTGGACGATATCAGCCCCAGCATTTT. As protein: CASSQVGRYQPQHF.

The table lists this clonotype with many counts. The rearrangement links TRBV9 to TRBJ2-7; a weak D match, TRBD1 (5 bases). This CDR3 is built from 14 residues. The germline gives CDR1 SGDLS, CDR2 YYNGEE. Trimming cost V 0 bases and J 2 bases, with 9 bases left between them. The CDR3, as DNA: TGTGCCAGCAGCGTAGCTGGGGCAGCCTACGAGCAGTACTTC. Amino acid sequence: CASSVAGAAYEQYF.

This clonotype was seen many times. This sequence joins TRBV4-3 and TRBJ1-1; TRBD1 agrees at 8 bases. This CDR3 contains 16 residues. J gave up 5 bases and V 4 bases, and 12 bases lay outside the gene matches. Germline-derived CDR1 and CDR2 are LGHNA and YSLEER. CDR3: CASSPHNGQGVTEAFF. As DNA, the CDR3 is TGCGCCAGCAGCCCCCATAACGGACAGGGCGTGACTGAAGCTTTCTTT.

This clonotype was detected ten times or more. The chain uses TRBV5-1 and TRBJ2-5, with 8 nucleotides matching TRBD1. The trim removed 0 bases at V and 4 bases at J, leaving 5 bases unmatched. The CDR3 loop spans 15 amino acids. CDR1 and CDR2 from the germline V gene are SGHRS and YFSETQ. Here the CDR3 DNA reads TGCGCCAGCAGCTTGGTCCAGGGGGCGCGAGAGACCCAGTACTTC. This encodes CASSLVQGARETQYF.

The V call is TRBV5-1, the J call TRBJ2-5, with D tentatively TRBD1 or TRBD2 (5 bases each). V was cut by 1 base and J by 1 base, with 8 bases left in between. The CDR3 is made up of 14 amino acids. Germline V lookup: CDR1 SGHRS, CDR2 YFSETQ. The CDR3, as DNA: TGCGCCAGCAGCTTGCTGGGGACCCAAGAGACCCAGTACTTC. It is translated as CASSLLGTQETQYF.

This clonotype has a count of ten or more. This may be a read error, as it is one base from a much larger clone. This chain joins TRBV20-1 and TRBJ2-1; no reliable D call. Germline assignment: CDR1 DFQATT and CDR2 SNEGSKA (reference sequence). V was pared by 3 bases and J by 9 bases, with 9 bases between. The CDR3 extends over 11 amino acids. Here the CDR3 reads CSASMNGEQFF. CDR3 in DNA: TGCAGTGCTAGTATGAACGGTGAGCAGTTCTTC.

This clonotype was detected ten times or more. This chain joins TRBV20-1 and TRBJ1-2; D is unresolved. Germline CDR1 and CDR2: DFQATT and SNEGSKA (reference sequence). The CDR3 has 13 residues. Trimming left V 3 bases short and J 4 bases short, with 12 bases between. This CDR3 reads CSASYRGAYGYTF. In nucleotides, the CDR3 is TGCAGTGCTAGTTATCGGGGAGCCTATGGCTACACCTTC.